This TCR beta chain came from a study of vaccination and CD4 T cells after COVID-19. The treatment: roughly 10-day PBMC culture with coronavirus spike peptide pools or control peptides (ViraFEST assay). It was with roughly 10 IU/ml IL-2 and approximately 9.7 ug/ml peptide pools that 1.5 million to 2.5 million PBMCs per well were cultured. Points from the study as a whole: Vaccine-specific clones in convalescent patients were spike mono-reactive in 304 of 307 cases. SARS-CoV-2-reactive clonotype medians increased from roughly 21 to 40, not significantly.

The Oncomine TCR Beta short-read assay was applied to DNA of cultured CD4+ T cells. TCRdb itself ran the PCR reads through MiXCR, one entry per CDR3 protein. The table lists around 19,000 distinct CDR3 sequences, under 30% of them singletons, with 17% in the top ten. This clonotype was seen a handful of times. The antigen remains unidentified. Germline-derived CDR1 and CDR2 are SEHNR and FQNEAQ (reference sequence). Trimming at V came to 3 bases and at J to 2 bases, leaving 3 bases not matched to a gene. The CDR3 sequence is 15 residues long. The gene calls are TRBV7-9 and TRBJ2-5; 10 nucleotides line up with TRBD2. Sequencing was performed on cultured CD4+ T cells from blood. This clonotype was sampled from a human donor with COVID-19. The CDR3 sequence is CASSLSSGGQETQYF. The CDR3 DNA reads TGTGCCAGCAGCTTGAGTAGCGGGGGGCAAGAGACCCAGTACTTC.